A selection of T cell receptor beta chains follows, all from one sample in a study of PD-1 blockade in classical Hodgkin lymphoma. TCRdb's table, derived via immunoSEQ multiplex PCR, lists solely in-frame clones and lacks some. The sample includes 45,000 to 55,000 clones, about two thirds seen only once; the top ten take approximately 16%. Sequencing used peripheral blood mononuclear cells (PBMCs), obtained before the second cycle of nivolumab. The receptors originated from a human donor with classical Hodgkin lymphoma. CDR3s include the opening cysteine and the closing phenylalanine or tryptophan. The D gene is left open where the match is weak. Some rows have no size entry. The others give once, few or many, or a class for an expanded clone.

>TRBJ1-2|TRBV27|.|.
TGTGCCAGCAGTTCATCAGGGCCCAACTATGGCTACACCTTC
CASSSSGPNYGYTF
>TRBJ1-3|TRBV11-2|.|.
TGTGCCAGCAGCTTAGGTTGGGGCAGAACTGGAAACACCATATATTTT
CASSLGWGRTGNTIYF
>TRBJ1-3|TRBV7-6|few|.
TGTGCCAGCAGCACAGGGTTAGGAAACACCATATATTTT
CASSTGLGNTIYF
>TRBJ1-5|TRBV19|.|TRBD1
TGTGCCAGTAGTATAACGTTGGGACAGGGTAATCGGCCCCAGCATTTT
CASSITLGQGNRPQHF
>TRBJ1-2|TRBV4-2|.|.
TGTGCCAGCAGCCAAGAGGGAGGGAACTATGGCTACACCTTC
CASSQEGGNYGYTF
>TRBJ2-7|TRBV28|once|TRBD1
TGTGCCAGCAGTCCCTTTGGGACAGGGCGCTACGAGCAGTACTTC
CASSPFGTGRYEQYF
>TRBJ1-1|TRBV7-3|.|.
TGTGCCAGCAGCTACCGACAGTCCACTGAAGCTTTCTTT
CASSYRQSTEAFF
>TRBJ1-2|TRBV6-6|.|.
TGTGCCAGCAGGATCGGCTACAGGCCCTATGGCTACACCTTC
CASRIGYRPYGYTF
>TRBJ2-1|TRBV13|.|.
TGTGCCAGCAGCCCAAATCAGGGTGAGCAGTTCTTC
CASSPNQGEQFF
>TRBJ2-2|TRBV2|medium-sized|.
TGTGCCACTATAAGGGTGGCAAACACCGGGGAGCTGTTTTTT
CATIRVANTGELFF
>TRBJ1-3|TRBV4-2|.|.
TGTGCCAGCAGCCAAGATAGGGGGGCCCTCTCTGGAAACACCATATATTTT
CASSQDRGALSGNTIYF
>TRBJ2-1|TRBV11-2|.|TRBD2
TGTGCCAGCAGCTTAGGAGCGGGAGGGAGCAATGAGCAGTTCTTC
CASSLGAGGSNEQFF
>TRBJ2-1|TRBV19|.|TRBD2
TGTGCCAGTAGTATAGATCTGGGGACTAGCGGTTTGGGTGAGCAGTTCTTC
CASSIDLGTSGLGEQFF
>TRBJ1-3|TRBV9|.|.
TGTGCCAGCAGCGTAGACCTGGCCTCTGGAAACACCATATATTTT
CASSVDLASGNTIYF
>TRBJ2-3|TRBV30|.|.
TGTGCCTGGAGTGTACAGGATACAGATACGCAGTATTTT
CAWSVQDTDTQYF
>TRBJ2-7|TRBV25-1|.|.
TGTGCCAGCAGTGAAAGGCAAACCGGGACTGGCACCTACGAGCAGTACTTC
CASSERQTGTGTYEQYF
>TRBJ2-7|TRBV7-7|.|.
TGTGCCAGCAGCTTAGAGGACTCTTACGAGCAGTACTTC
CASSLEDSYEQYF
>TRBJ1-3|TRBV9|.|.
TGTGCCAGCAGCGTACAGGATACTGGAAACACCATATATTTT
CASSVQDTGNTIYF
>TRBJ2-5|TRBV10-1|few|TRBD2
TGCGCCAGCAGCGGGACTAGCGGGGCCCAGTACTTC
CASSGTSGAQYF
>TRBJ2-2|TRBV7-9|.|.
TGTGCCAGCAGCTTACAGAACCCGAACACCGGGGAGCTGTTTTTT
CASSLQNPNTGELFF
>TRBJ1-1|TRBV19|.|.
TGTGCCAGTAGTATCCTCCTGAACACTGAAGCTTTCTTT
CASSILLNTEAFF
>TRBJ2-1|TRBV7-3|once|.
TGTGCCAGCAGCGCTAACTCGGCCGAGGAGCAGTTCTTC
CASSANSAEEQFF
>TRBJ2-2|TRBV27|.|.
TGTGCCAGCATGTCGGGCCGCACCTTTGACACCGGGGAGCTGTTTTTT
CASMSGRTFDTGELFF
>TRBJ1-2|TRBV6-5|.|.
TGTGCCAGCTCTGGCCCGGACAGACTGGGCTACACCTTC
CASSGPDRLGYTF
>TRBJ1-1|TRBV7-9|once|.
TGTGCCAGCAGCCCGCAGGGGACTGAAGCTTTCTTT
CASSPQGTEAFF
>TRBJ2-2|TRBV27|.|.
TGTGCCAGCCGCCAGGGATCGTCTAACACCGGGGAGCTGTTTTTT
CASRQGSSNTGELFF
>TRBJ2-3|TRBV5-6|.|TRBD1
TGTGCCAGCAGCGGGGGGACAGGGGCGAACACAGATACGCAGTATTTT
CASSGGTGANTDTQYF
>TRBJ1-2|TRBV28|.|.
TGTGCCAGCAGTCCCCCGGTACGCTTCTATGGCTACACCTTC
CASSPPVRFYGYTF
>TRBJ2-7|TRBV27|.|.
TGTGCCAGCAGTTTAAACCCCCTCCGGGGAGTGGGAGAGCAGTACTTC
CASSLNPLRGVGEQYF
>TRBJ2-4|TRBV5-3|few|TRBD1
TGTGCCAGTGGGACAGGGGGCCAAAACATTCAGTACTTC
CASGTGGQNIQYF
>TRBJ1-3|TRBV2|.|.
TGTGCCAGCAGTGCAGGGGCCGGGGCTGGAAACACCATATATTTT
CASSAGAGAGNTIYF
>TRBJ2-3|TRBV7-3|.|TRBD2
TGTGCCAGCAGCTCCCGCCCTAGCGGGAGCACAGATACGCAGTATTTT
CASSSRPSGSTDTQYF
>TRBJ1-5|TRBV19|many|.
TGTGCCAGTAGTATAGGGGGCATCAATCAGCCCCAGCATTTT
CASSIGGINQPQHF
>TRBJ2-7|TRBV9|.|TRBD2
TGTGCCAGCAGCCCGACTAGCGGGAGATCGGGGGAGCAGTACTTC
CASSPTSGRSGEQYF
>TRBJ1-1|TRBV6-6|.|.
TGTGCCAGCAGTTACTCGAAGGGAACTGAAGCTTTCTTT
CASSYSKGTEAFF
>TRBJ2-4|TRBV5-4|.|.
TGTGCCTCTGGGGATTGGGTAGCCAAAAACATTCAGTACTTC
CASGDWVAKNIQYF
>TRBJ1-2|TRBV6-5|few|.
TGTGCCAGCAGTCCATGGAAGGACTATGGCTACACCTTC
CASSPWKDYGYTF
>TRBJ2-1|TRBV19|few|TRBD1
TGTGCCAGTAGTACCTCAGGGGGTAGGCAGTTCTTC
CASSTSGGRQFF
>TRBJ1-2|TRBV6-6|.|.
TGTGCCAGCAGTTACTCGGGCGAGTATGGCTACACCTTC
CASSYSGEYGYTF
>TRBJ1-5|TRBV6-6|.|TRBD1
TGTGCCAGCAGGACGGGACAGGGGCACCAGCCCCAGCATTTT
CASRTGQGHQPQHF
>TRBJ2-3|TRBV7-3|.|.
TGTGCCAGCAGCCCGACGGGGGCGGCAGATACGCAGTATTTT
CASSPTGAADTQYF
>TRBJ1-3|TRBV30|.|.
TGTGCCTGGAGCAGATACCAACAGGGAATAACGGGAAACACCATATATTTT
CAWSRYQQGITGNTIYF
>TRBJ2-3|TRBV6-1|.|TRBD2
TGTGCCACAGATAGCGGGAGGGGCACAGATACGCAGTATTTT
CATDSGRGTDTQYF
>TRBJ1-2|TRBV6-5|.|.
TGTGCCAGCAGCTTCGGACAGCTCTATGGCTACACCTTC
CASSFGQLYGYTF
>TRBJ2-5|TRBV7-3|.|TRBD2
TGTGCCAGCAGCTGGACTAGCGGCTCCCAAGAGACCCAGTACTTC
CASSWTSGSQETQYF
>TRBJ2-1|TRBV18|.|.
TGTGCCAGCTCACCGCTAGCGTTTGAGCAGTTCTTC
CASSPLAFEQFF
>TRBJ2-3|TRBV10-1|.|TRBD1
TGCGCCAGCAGTGAGTCGTCCGGGACAGGCGGTCATACGCAGTATTTT
CASSESSGTGGHTQYF
>TRBJ1-5|TRBV28|.|.
TGTGCCAGCAGTTTGGGCAGGGGCCCCTTTAGCAATCAGCCCCAGCATTTT
CASSLGRGPFSNQPQHF
>TRBJ1-3|TRBV19|.|TRBD1
TGTGCCAGTAGTCGAGACAGGGGAACAGGAAACACCATATATTTT
CASSRDRGTGNTIYF
>TRBJ2-3|TRBV9|.|TRBD2
TGTGCCAGCAGCGTCCGGGGACTAGCGGTAGATACGCAGTATTTT
CASSVRGLAVDTQYF
>TRBJ2-7|TRBV5-4|once|.
TGTGCCAGCAGCCCCCAGGGCACGGTCGGTGGATACGAGCAGTACTTC
CASSPQGTVGGYEQYF
>TRBJ2-7|TRBV19|.|TRBD1
TGTGCCAGTAGTATAGGGACAGGGACCTACGAGCAGTACTTC
CASSIGTGTYEQYF
>TRBJ2-7|TRBV11-3|.|.
TGTGCCAGCAGCTCCCGTGGTGGGTACGAGCAGTACTTC
CASSSRGGYEQYF
>TRBJ2-7|TRBV10-2|.|TRBD1
TGCGCCAGCAGTGGGACAGGGGACAACGAGCAGTACTTC
CASSGTGDNEQYF
>TRBJ2-3|TRBV9|.|.
TGTGCCAGCCAAACGGGACAGGGGCCCGGAGCGGGAGGCCCAGATACGCAGTATTTT
CASQTGQGPGAGGPDTQYF
>TRBJ2-6|TRBV4-2|.|.
TGTGCCAGCAGCCAAGATCCAATTGGCTCTGGGGCCAACGTCCTGACTTTC
CASSQDPIGSGANVLTF
>TRBJ2-1|TRBV29-1|.|TRBD1
TGCAGCGTTGAACTACAGGGGTTGAATGAGCAGTTCTTC
CSVELQGLNEQFF